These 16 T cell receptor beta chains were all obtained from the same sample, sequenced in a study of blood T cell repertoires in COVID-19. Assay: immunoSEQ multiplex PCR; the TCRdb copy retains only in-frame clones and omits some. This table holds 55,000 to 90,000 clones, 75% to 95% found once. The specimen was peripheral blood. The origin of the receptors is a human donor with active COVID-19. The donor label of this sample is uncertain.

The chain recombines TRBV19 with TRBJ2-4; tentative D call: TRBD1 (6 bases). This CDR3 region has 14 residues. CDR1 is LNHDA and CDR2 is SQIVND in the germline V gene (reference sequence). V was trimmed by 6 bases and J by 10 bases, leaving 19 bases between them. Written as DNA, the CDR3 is TGTGCCAGTAGCCCAGACGCGACAGGAGGAATTCAGTACTTC. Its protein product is CASSPDATGGIQYF.

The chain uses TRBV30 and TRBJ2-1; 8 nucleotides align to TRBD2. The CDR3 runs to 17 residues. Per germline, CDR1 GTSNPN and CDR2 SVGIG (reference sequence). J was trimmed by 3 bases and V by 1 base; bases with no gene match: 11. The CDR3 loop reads CAWSGRAGESSYNEQFF. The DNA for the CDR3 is TGTGCCTGGAGTGGGAGAGCGGGAGAATCGAGCTACAATGAGCAGTTCTTC.

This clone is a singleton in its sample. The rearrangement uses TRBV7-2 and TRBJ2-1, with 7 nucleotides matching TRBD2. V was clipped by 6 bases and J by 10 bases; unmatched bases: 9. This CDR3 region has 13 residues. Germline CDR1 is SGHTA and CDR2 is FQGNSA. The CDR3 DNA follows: TGTGCCAGCAGACGTACTAGCGTCGACGAGCAGTTCTTC. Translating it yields CASRRTSVDEQFF.

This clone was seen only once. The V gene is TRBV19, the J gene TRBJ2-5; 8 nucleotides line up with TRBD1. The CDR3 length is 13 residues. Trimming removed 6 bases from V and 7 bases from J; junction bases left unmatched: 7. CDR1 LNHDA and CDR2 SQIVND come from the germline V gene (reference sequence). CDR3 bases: TGTGCCAGTAGCCCAGGGGGCGCTGGGACCCAGTACTTC. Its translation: CASSPGGAGTQYF.

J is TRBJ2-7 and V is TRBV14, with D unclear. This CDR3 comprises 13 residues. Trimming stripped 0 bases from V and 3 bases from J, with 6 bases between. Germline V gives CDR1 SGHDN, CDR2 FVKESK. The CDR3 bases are TGTGCCAGCAGCCAAGATTTCTTCTACGAGCAGTACTTC. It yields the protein CASSQDFFYEQYF.

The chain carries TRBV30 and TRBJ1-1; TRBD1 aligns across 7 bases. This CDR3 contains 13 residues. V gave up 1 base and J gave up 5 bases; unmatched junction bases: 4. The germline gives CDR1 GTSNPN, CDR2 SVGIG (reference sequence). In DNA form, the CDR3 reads TGTGCCTGGAGTGGACAGGGCTGGACTGAAGCTTTCTTT. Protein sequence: CAWSGQGWTEAFF.

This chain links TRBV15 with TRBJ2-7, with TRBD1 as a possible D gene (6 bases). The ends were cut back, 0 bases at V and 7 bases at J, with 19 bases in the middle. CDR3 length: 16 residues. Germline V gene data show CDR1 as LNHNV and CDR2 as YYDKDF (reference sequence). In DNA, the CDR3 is TGTGCCACCAGCAGAGACCTAGTAGGGGGTTTTTTTGAGCAGTACTTC. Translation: CATSRDLVGGFFEQYF.

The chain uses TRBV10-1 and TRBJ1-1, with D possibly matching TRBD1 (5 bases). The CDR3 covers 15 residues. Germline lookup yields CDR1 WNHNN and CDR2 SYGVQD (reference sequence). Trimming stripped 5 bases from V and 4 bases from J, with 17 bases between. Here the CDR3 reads CASSLKTDLSTEAFF. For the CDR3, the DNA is TGCGCCAGCAGTTTAAAGACAGACCTGAGCACTGAAGCTTTCTTT.

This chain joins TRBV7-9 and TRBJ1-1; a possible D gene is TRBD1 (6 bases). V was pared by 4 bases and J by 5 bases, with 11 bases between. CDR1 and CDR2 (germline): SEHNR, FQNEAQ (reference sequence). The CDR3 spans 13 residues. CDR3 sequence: CASSSRGGTEAFF. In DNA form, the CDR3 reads TGTGCCAGCAGCTCGAGAGGGGGTACTGAAGCTTTCTTT.

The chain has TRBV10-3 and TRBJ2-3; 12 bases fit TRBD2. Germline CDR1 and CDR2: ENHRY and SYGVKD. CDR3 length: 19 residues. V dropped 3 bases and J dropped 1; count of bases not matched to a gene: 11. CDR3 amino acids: CAISERLAGEGGGTDTQYF. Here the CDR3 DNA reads TGTGCCATCAGTGAACGACTAGCGGGAGAGGGAGGGGGCACAGATACGCAGTATTTT.

CDR3 coding DNA: TGCAGCGTCGGTGGACTCACCGGGGAGCTGTTTTTT. Translation gives CSVGGLTGELFF. This chain connects TRBV29-1 to TRBJ2-2; D might be TRBD2 (5 bases). Trimming removed 6 bases from V and 4 bases from J, with 9 bases in between. The CDR3 has 12 residues. Looked up from germline, CDR1 is SQVTM and CDR2 is ANQGSEA.

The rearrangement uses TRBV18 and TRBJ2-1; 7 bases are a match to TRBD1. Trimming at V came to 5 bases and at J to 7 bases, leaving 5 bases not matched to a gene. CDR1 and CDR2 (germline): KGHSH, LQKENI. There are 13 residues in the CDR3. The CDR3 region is CASSSGQQNEQFF. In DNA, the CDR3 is TGTGCCAGCTCATCGGGACAGCAGAATGAGCAGTTCTTC.

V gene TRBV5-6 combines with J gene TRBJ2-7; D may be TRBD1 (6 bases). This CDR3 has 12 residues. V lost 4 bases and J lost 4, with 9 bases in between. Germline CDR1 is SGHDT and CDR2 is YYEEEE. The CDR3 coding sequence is TGTGCCAGCAGCGACGACAGGTACGAGCAGTACTTC. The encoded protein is CASSDDRYEQYF.

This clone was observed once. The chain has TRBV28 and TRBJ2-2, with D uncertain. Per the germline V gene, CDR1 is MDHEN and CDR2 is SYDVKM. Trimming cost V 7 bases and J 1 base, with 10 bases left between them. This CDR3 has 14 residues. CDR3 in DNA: TGTGCCAGCATCGGTAGCCGGAACACCGGGGAGCTGTTTTTT. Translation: CASIGSRNTGELFF.

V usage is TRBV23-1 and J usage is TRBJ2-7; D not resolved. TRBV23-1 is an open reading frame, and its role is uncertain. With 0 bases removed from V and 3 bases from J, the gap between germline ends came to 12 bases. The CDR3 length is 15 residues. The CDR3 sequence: CASSQSVGLIYEQYF. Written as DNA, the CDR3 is TGCGCCAGCAGTCAATCGGTTGGGCTCATCTACGAGCAGTACTTC.

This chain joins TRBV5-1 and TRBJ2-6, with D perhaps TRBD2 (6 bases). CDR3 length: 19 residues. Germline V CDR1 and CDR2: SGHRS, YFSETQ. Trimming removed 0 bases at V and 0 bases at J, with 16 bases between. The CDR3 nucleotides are TGCGCCAGCAGCTTGGCACCGGGACTGCCTAGCTCTGGGGCCAACGTCCTGACTTTC. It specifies CASSLAPGLPSSGANVLTF.